This TCR beta chain was recovered during a study of cytomegalovirus exposure and HLA in healthy donors. Worth noting for this clone: As yet, its antigen is unknown.

The PCR had 60 Vbeta and 13 Jbeta primers. Libraries were prepared by immunoSEQ multiplex PCR; TCRdb keeps only in-frame clonotypes and omits some of them. The sample shows some 250,000 clones, around 76% of them seen only once. CDR1 SQVTM and CDR2 ANQGSEA come from the germline V gene. This CDR3 region has 14 residues. The V end lost 4 bases, the J end lost 4 bases, and 16 bases lay between the germline ends. The study, taken as a whole, reports: The listing of approximately 160 TCR beta chains classed them as cytomegalovirus-associated. Prior analysis indicated that the majority of TCR beta V segments exhibited productivity approximately 90% or approximately 30% of the time.

The material sequenced was PBMCs. The source of this sequence is a woman in her forties in good health and CMV-seropositive. V usage is TRBV29-1 and J usage is TRBJ1-2; perhaps TRBD1 as D (5 bases). CDR3: CSVGEGTTVYGYTF. CDR3 bases: TGCAGCGTTGGAGAGGGGACTACTGTCTATGGCTACACCTTC.